Following are 16 T cell receptor beta chains from one sample sequenced in a study of identical twins. MiXCR, run by TCRdb on the 5' RACE reads, gives a single entry per CDR3 protein. The table lists some 320,000 distinct CDR3 sequences, roughly 12% of them singletons. The data were also submitted as part of a second study, on yellow fever vaccine responses in identical twins.

The sequenced material came from CD8+ T cells sorted from blood. The receptors were sampled from a woman in her late teens or twenties in good health.

The chain is built from TRBV11-2 and TRBJ2-3; possibly TRBD2 for D (6 bases). V was shortened by 5 bases and J by 5 bases, with 14 bases between the two germline ends. The CDR3 loop spans 14 amino acids. Germline values: CDR1 SGHAT, CDR2 FQNNGV. The CDR3 DNA follows: TGTGCCAGCAGCCCGACTAGGGCCCGAGATACGCAGTATTTT. It translates to CASSPTRARDTQYF.

This clonotype was counted between two and nine times. The chain recombines TRBV25-1 with TRBJ1-1; maybe TRBD1 (6 bases). The CDR3 spans 15 residues. CDR1 and CDR2 (germline): MGHDK, SYGVNS. Trimming shortened V by 2 bases and J by 1 base, and 11 bases separated the two germline ends. Here the CDR3 reads CASSEGQNKNTEAFF. The DNA for the CDR3 is TGTGCCAGCAGTGAAGGACAGAATAAGAACACTGAAGCTTTCTTT.

This clonotype was observed a handful of times. This chain joins TRBV5-1 and TRBJ2-7; no firm D call. CDR3 length: 11 amino acids. Trimming took off 7 bases at V and 6 bases at J, with 11 bases between the two ends. Germline CDR1 SGHRS, CDR2 YFSETQ. CDR3 coding DNA: TGCGCCAGCGGCCTTAATGGCGAGCAGTACTTC. Protein sequence: CASGLNGEQYF.

This clonotype was observed a handful of times. The J gene is TRBJ2-7, the V gene TRBV20-1; D is perhaps TRBD1 or TRBD2 (5 bases each). Germline V gene sequence: CDR1 DFQATT, CDR2 SNEGSKA (reference sequence). This CDR3 contains 11 residues. V gave up 5 bases and J gave up 5 bases, with 10 bases separating them. The CDR3 here is CSALGGNEQYV. For the CDR3, the DNA is TGCAGTGCTCTTGGGGGTAACGAGCAGTACGTC.

CDR3 nucleotide sequence: TGTGCCAGCAGTTACTCGGCCAGGGGGTCAGAGACCCAGTACTTC. It translates to CASSYSARGSETQYF. The rearrangement uses TRBV6-2 or TRBV6-3 and TRBJ2-5; 7 nucleotides match TRBD1. This CDR3 region has 15 residues. CDR1 MNHEY and CDR2 SVGEGT come from the germline V gene. The V gene end was trimmed by 0 bases and the J gene end by 4 bases; junction bases not matched to a gene: 5.

This clonotype occurred a few times. The rearrangement joins TRBV20-1 to TRBJ2-1; D call uncertain. The CDR3 consists of 13 residues. Germline CDR1 reads DFQATT; CDR2 reads SNEGSKA (reference sequence). V lost 5 bases, J lost 9 bases, and 17 bases lay in between. The CDR3 DNA follows: TGCAGTGCTCAAGGCCCTGGCTACGGTGAGCAGTTCTTC. Its translation: CSAQGPGYGEQFF.

The chain has TRBV2 and TRBJ2-7; 10 bases agree with TRBD1. The CDR3 extends over 17 amino acids. The V and J ends lost 6 bases and 2 bases, in that order; junction bases with no gene match: 13. Germline CDR1 is SNHLY and CDR2 is FYNNEI. This chain's CDR3 is CASRGPPRDRGPYEQYF. In DNA form, the CDR3 reads TGTGCCAGCAGGGGACCCCCTCGGGACAGGGGCCCCTACGAGCAGTACTTC.

This chain uses TRBV4-2 with TRBJ2-5; tentatively, D is TRBD1 or TRBD2 (5 bases each). V lost 4 bases to trimming and J lost 1 base, with 19 bases between them. The CDR3 is 17 amino acids. Germline loops: CDR1 LGHNA, CDR2 YNFKEQ. The CDR3 DNA is TGTGCCAGCAGCCCGAGGGATGCCGGGGCCTTCCAAGAGACCCAGTACTTC. It specifies CASSPRDAGAFQETQYF.

As to this clonotype: A read error is possible here, since a much larger clone lies one base away. V is TRBV5-5 and J is TRBJ2-7, with TRBD1 matching over 9 bases. V gave up 2 bases and J gave up 5 bases; unmatched junction bases: 8. The V gene's germline CDR1 is SGHKS and CDR2 YYEKEE (reference sequence). CDR3 length equals 15 residues. The CDR3 loop is CASSLLDRGHDEQYF. The CDR3 coding sequence is TGTGCCAGCAGCTTACTGGACAGGGGTCACGACGAGCAGTACTTC.

The chain links TRBV12-3 or TRBV12-4 to TRBJ2-3, with D unresolved. Trimming took off 8 bases at V and 6 bases at J, with 12 bases between the two ends. The CDR3 sequence is 12 residues long. The CDR3, as DNA: TGTGCCAGCCTTAGGTGGATGGATACGCAGTATTTT. Amino acid sequence: CASLRWMDTQYF.

This clonotype turned up a few times. The rearrangement uses TRBV27 and TRBJ2-1; D unclear. Germline V gene lookup returns CDR1 MNHEY and CDR2 SMNVEV (reference sequence). The CDR3 runs to 13 residues. V gave up 5 bases and J gave up 10 bases, with 15 bases separating them. The CDR3 loop reads CASSLPYTAEQFF. CDR3 nucleotide sequence: TGTGCCAGCAGTCTCCCTTATACTGCGGAGCAGTTCTTC.

In its sample, this clonotype was seen a few times. The chain carries TRBV3-1 and TRBJ2-3; unclear D gene. This CDR3 is built from 18 residues. Trimming took off 1 base at V and 6 bases at J, with 23 bases between the two ends. CDR1 is LGHDT and CDR2 is YNNKEL in the germline V gene (reference sequence). CDR3 nucleotides: TGTGCCAGCAGCCAAGGCCCCCTTAGGGTCCATCAATTGGATACGCAGTATTTT. This encodes CASSQGPLRVHQLDTQYF.

This clonotype was counted a few times. The rearrangement links TRBV6-1 to TRBJ2-2, with D hard to call. With 1 base removed from V and 1 base from J, the gap between germline ends came to 16 bases. CDR3 length equals 18 residues. Germline V gene data show CDR1 as MNHNS and CDR2 as SASEGT. CDR3 sequence (DNA): TGTGCCAGCAGTGAAGTTCTCGGTGACCTGGAGAACACCGGGGAGCTGTTTTTT. It is translated as CASSEVLGDLENTGELFF.

The chain has TRBV12-3 or TRBV12-4 and TRBJ2-1; D is possibly TRBD2 (5 bases). The CDR3 loop spans 15 amino acids. Trimming stripped 2 bases from V and 5 bases from J, with 13 bases between. The CDR3 DNA is TGTGCCAGCAGTTTAAGTAGTTCGGGGAACAATGAGCAGTTCTTC. Translation gives CASSLSSSGNNEQFF.

V and J are TRBV7-9 and TRBJ2-1, with TRBD2 identical over 11 bases. With V trimmed by 4 bases and J by 4 bases, 6 bases remained unmatched. The CDR3 has 16 residues. Germline V gene sequence: CDR1 SEHNR, CDR2 FQNEAQ (reference sequence). DNA for the CDR3: TGTGCCAGCAGCTCACCCGGGACTAGCGGATACAATGAGCAGTTCTTC. Encoded protein: CASSSPGTSGYNEQFF. The full variable domain, its missing parts supplied by reference TRBV7-9 and TRBJ2-1, is DTGVSQNPRHKITKRGQNVTFRCDPISEHNRLYWYRQTLGQGPEFLTYFQNEAQLEKSRLLSDRFSAERPKGSFSTLEIQRTEQGDSAMYLCASSSPGTSGYNEQFFGPGTRLTVL.

This clonotype has only a few counts. The chain is built from TRBV27 and TRBJ2-7; D is perhaps TRBD2 (5 bases). This CDR3 contains 16 residues. V was shortened by 5 bases and J by 3 bases, with 20 bases between the two germline ends. Germline loops: CDR1 MNHEY, CDR2 SMNVEV (reference sequence). CDR3: CASSPAPKRPLYEQYF. CDR3 bases: TGTGCCAGCAGTCCAGCCCCGAAGCGGCCTCTCTACGAGCAGTACTTC.